A selection of T cell receptor beta chains follows, all from one sample in a study of graft-versus-host responses after intestinal transplantation. Produced via immunoSEQ multiplex PCR; TCRdb's table is partial and in-frame only. The profile shows 85,000 to 100,000 clones, more than 70% of them singletons. Sequenced material: PBMCs, taken 255 days after intestinal transplant. These receptors were collected from a human patient who received an intestinal transplant, so some T cells may come from the graft donor. Both conserved end residues are part of each CDR3.

j_call v_call cdr3_aa
TRBJ2-1 TRBV6-1 CASSGEWDSNEQFF
TRBJ2-1 TRBV2 CAKRATPDNEQFF
TRBJ1-6 TRBV5-4 CASSLAKGDSPLHF
TRBJ1-5 TRBV7-8 CASSNNRANQPQHF
TRBJ2-2 TRBV5-6 CASSSRGRGTGELFF
TRBJ1-5 TRBV6-1 CASSEAGTNQPQHF
TRBJ1-6 TRBV10-2 CASKYYRGNSPLHF
TRBJ1-6 TRBV2 CASSEEPSNSPLHF
TRBJ2-5 TRBV7-9 CASSWGALQKETQYF
TRBJ2-3 TRBV4-2 CASSQDPFSFQTDTQYF
TRBJ2-5 TRBV6-5 CASSDSYARETQYF